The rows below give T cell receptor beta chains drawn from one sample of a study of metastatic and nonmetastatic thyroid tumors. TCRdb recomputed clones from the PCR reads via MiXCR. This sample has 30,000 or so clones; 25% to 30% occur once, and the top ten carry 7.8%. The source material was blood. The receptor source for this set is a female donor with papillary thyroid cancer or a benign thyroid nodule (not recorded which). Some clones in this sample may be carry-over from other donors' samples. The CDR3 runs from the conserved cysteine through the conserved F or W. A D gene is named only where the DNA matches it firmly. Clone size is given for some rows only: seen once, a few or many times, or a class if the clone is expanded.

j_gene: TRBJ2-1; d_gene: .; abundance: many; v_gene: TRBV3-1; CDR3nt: TGTGCCAGCAGCCAACTAAAAACAGGGTTCTACAATGAGCAGTTCTTC; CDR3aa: CASSQLKTGFYNEQFF
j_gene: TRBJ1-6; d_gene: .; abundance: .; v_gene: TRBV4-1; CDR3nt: TGCGCCAGCAGCCAAGGTCAAGGGGGTTTGACACCCCTCCACTTT; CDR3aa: CASSQGQGGLTPLHF
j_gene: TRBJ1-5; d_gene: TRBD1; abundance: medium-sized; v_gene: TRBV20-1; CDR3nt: TGCAGTGCTAGCGGGACAGGCAATCAGCCCCAGCATTTT; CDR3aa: CSASGTGNQPQHF
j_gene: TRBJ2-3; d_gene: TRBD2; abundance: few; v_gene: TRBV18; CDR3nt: TGTGCCAGCTCACCAATCTATCTAGCGGGAGCTGATACGCAGTATTTT; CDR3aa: CASSPIYLAGADTQYF
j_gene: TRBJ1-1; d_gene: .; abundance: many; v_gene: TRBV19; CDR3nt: TGTGCCAGCAGGCCCAGGGTCGGGGCCACTGAAGCTTTCTTT; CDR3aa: CASRPRVGATEAFF
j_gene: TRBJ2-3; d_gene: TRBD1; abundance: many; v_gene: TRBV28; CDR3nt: TGTGCCAGCAGGCCGGGACAGGGGGAGACAGATACGCAGTATTTT; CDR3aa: CASRPGQGETDTQYF
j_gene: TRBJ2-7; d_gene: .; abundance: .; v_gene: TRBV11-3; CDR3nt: TGTGCCAGCAGCTCAGACAACGAGCAGTACTTC; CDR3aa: CASSSDNEQYF
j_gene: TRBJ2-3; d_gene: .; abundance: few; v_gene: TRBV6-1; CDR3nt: TGTGCCAGCAGTGAATCGTCGGGTGATACGCAGTATTTT; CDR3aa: CASSESSGDTQYF
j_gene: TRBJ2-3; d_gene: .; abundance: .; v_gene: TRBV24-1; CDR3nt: TGTGCCACCAGTGACTTTTGGTCATATACGCAGTATTTT; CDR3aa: CATSDFWSYTQYF
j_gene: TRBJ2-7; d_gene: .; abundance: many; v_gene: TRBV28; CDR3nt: TGTGCCAGCAGTAGTAGCTCCTACGAGCAGTACTTC; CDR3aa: CASSSSSYEQYF
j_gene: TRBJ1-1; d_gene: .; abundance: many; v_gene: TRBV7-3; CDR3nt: TGTGCCAGCGGCCTCGACATGAGCACTGAAGCTTTCTTT; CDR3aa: CASGLDMSTEAFF
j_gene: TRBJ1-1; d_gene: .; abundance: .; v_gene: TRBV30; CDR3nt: TGTGCCTGGAGTCGGGGACTCTTGGACACTGAAGCTTTCTTT; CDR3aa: CAWSRGLLDTEAFF
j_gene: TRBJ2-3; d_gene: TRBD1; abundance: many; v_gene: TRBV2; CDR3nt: TGTGCCAGCAGTGAAGACAGGGGAAGCACAGATACGCAGTATTTT; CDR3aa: CASSEDRGSTDTQYF
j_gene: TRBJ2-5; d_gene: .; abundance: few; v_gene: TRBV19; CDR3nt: TGTGCCAGTAGTATCAGGGTGGGAGAGACCCAGTACTTC; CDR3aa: CASSIRVGETQYF
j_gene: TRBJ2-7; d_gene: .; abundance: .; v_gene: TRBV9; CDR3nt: TGTGCCAGCAGCGTAGCTGCGGTAGGGACCTACGAGCAGTACTTC; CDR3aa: CASSVAAVGTYEQYF
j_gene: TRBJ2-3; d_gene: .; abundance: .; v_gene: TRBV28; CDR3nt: TGTGCCATCAGTCCCAGTGGGAGCGGCGAGGAGACGCAGTATTTT; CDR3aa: CAISPSGSGEETQYF
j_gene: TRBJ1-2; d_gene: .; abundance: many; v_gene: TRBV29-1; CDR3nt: TGCAGCGTTGAGTCTGTCTCTAACTATGGCTACACCTTC; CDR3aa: CSVESVSNYGYTF
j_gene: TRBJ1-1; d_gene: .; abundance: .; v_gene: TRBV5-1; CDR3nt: TGCGCCAGCAGTTATGGGGCAGGGCTGGTGAATGAAGCTTTCTTT; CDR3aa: CASSYGAGLVNEAFF
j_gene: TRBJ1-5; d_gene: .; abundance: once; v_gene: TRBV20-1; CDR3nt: TGCAGTGCTAGAATAGGGGAAGGGGATCCCCAGCATTTT; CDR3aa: CSARIGEGDPQHF
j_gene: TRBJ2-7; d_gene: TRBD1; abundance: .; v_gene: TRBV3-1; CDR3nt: TGTGCCAGCAGCCACACCTGGACAGGGGACCACGAGCAGTACTTC; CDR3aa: CASSHTWTGDHEQYF
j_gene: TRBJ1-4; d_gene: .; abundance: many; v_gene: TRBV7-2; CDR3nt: TGTGCCAGCAGCTTAGATATCGGGGGAGGGTATGAAGAAAAACTGTTTTTT; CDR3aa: CASSLDIGGGYEEKLFF
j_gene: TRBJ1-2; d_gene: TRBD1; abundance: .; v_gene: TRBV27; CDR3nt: TGTGCCAGCAAACTACAGGGGGCAGACTATGGCTACACCTTC; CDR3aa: CASKLQGADYGYTF
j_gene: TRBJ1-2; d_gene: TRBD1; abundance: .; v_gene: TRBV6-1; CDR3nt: TGTGCCAGCAGTGAAGCACTGGGACAGGGAGGCGGCTACACCTTC; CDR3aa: CASSEALGQGGGYTF
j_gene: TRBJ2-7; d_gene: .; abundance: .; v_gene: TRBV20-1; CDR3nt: TGCAGTGCTATAACGGACAGAGAGTACGAGCAGTACTTC; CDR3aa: CSAITDREYEQYF
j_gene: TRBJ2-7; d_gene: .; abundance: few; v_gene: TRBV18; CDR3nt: TGTGCCAGCTCCTCAGGGGGGCGCTACGAGCAGTACTTC; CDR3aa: CASSSGGRYEQYF
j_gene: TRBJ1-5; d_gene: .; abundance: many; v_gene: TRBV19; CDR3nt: TGTGCCAGTAGGAAGTTGGCACAGGGCGGCAATCAGCCCCAGCATTTT; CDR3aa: CASRKLAQGGNQPQHF
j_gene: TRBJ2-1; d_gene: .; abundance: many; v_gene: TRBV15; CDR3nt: TGTGCCACCAGCAGAGTCAATGAGCAGTTCTTC; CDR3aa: CATSRVNEQFF
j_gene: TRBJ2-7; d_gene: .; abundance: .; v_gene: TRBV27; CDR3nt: TGTGCCAGCAAGCCGAGCCTGGCTGAAGAGCAGTACTTC; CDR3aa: CASKPSLAEEQYF
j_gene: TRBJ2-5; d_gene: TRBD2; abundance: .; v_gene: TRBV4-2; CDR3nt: TGTGCCAGCAGCCAAGACCCGGGGGGAGAAGAGACCCAGTACTTC; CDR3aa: CASSQDPGGEETQYF
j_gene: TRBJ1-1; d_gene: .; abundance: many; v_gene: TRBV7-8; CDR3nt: TGTGCCAGCAGCTTAAAGCGGGGGACTGAAGCTTTCTTT; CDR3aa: CASSLKRGTEAFF
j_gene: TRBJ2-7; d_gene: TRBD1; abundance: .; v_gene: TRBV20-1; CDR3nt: TGCAGTGGTACTGGACAGGCGAGCTCCTACGAGCAGTACTTC; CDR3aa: CSGTGQASSYEQYF
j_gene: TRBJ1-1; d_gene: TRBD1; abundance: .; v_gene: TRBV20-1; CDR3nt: TGCAGTGCTATCCCCGGGACAGGTAACACTGGAGCTTTCTTT; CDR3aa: CSAIPGTGNTGAFF
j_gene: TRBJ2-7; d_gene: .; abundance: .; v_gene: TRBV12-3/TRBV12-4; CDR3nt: TGTGCCAGCAGTTTGGCGAGGAACTACGAGCAGTACTTC; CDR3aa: CASSLARNYEQYF
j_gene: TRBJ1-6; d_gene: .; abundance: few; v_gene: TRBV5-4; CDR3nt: TGTGCCAGCAGCTTGTACGCAGGGCCCTCGTTCAATTCACCCCTCCACTTT; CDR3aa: CASSLYAGPSFNSPLHF
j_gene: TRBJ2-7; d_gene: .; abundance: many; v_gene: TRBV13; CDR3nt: TGTGCCAGCAGCCCCCCCCCTGAGACAGGTCGGAAGGCCTACGAGCAGTACTTC; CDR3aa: CASSPPPETGRKAYEQYF
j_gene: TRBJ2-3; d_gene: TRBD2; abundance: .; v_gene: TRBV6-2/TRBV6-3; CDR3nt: TGTGCCAGCAGTTACACGGGACTATCCACAGATACGCAGTATTTT; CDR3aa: CASSYTGLSTDTQYF
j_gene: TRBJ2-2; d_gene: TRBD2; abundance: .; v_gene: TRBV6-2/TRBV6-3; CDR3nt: TGTGCCAGCAGTTACTCGAAGATAGCGGGAGTTTATCCAGAAACCGGGGAGCTGTTTTTT; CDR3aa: CASSYSKIAGVYPETGELFF
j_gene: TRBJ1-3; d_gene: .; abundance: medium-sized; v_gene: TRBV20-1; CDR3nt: TGCAGTGCCAGTCCAGGGACCTCTGGAAACACCATATATTTT; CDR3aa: CSASPGTSGNTIYF
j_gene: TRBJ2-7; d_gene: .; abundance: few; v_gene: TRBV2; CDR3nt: TGTGCCAGCAGTGAAGCCCCGGGACCTCTCTACGAGCAGTACTTC; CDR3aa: CASSEAPGPLYEQYF
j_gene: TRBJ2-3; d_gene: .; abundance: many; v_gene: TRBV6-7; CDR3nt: TGTGCCAGCAGTTACCCGAGGGGGGGGGGGCCTTGTTTGGCGCAGTATTTT; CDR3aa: CASSYPRGGGPCLAQYF
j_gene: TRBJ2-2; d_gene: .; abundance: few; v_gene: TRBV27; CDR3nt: TGTGCCAGCAGCCAAGATCCCGAGGCCGGGGAGCTGTTTTTT; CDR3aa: CASSQDPEAGELFF
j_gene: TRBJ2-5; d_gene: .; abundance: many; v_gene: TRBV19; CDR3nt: TGTGCCAGTAGTATTGGGACTCAAGAGACCCAGTACTTC; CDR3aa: CASSIGTQETQYF
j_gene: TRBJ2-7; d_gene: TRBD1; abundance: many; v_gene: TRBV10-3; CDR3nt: TGTGCCATCATGGGACAGGTCACCTACGAGCAGTACTTC; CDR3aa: CAIMGQVTYEQYF